The rows below give T cell receptor beta chains drawn from one sample of a study of T cell responses to AZD1222 COVID-19 vaccine. Profiling relied on immunoSEQ multiplex PCR, and the TCRdb table lists in-frame clones only, not all of them. The sample lists 100,000 or so clones, about 88% seen once, with approximately 5% in the top ten. The starting material was peripheral blood, obtained on day 0 of AZD1222 vaccination. Every receptor here comes from an adult in good health. Both conserved end residues are part of each CDR3. D genes are given only for firm matches. Not all rows give a size; the values are once, few, many and, for expanded clones, a class.

TRBV5-1	TRBD1	TRBJ2-7	NA	TGCGCCAGCAGCCTCCGGGACAGGGGCTACGAGCAGTACTTC	CASSLRDRGYEQYF
TRBV5-1	NA	TRBJ2-2	NA	TGCGCCAGCAGCTCGGACACAGACACCGGGGAGCTGTTTTTT	CASSSDTDTGELFF
TRBV19	NA	TRBJ2-7	once	TGTGCCAGTGCCCCCCGGGACACGTCCTACGAGCAGTACTTC	CASAPRDTSYEQYF
TRBV20-1	NA	TRBJ2-5	NA	TGCAGCCTCGTGGTGGGTGAGACCCAGTACTTC	CSLVVGETQYF
TRBV11-2	NA	TRBJ2-7	NA	TGTGCCAGCAGCTTAGCCCCAGGGGGGGGGTACGAGCAGTACTTC	CASSLAPGGGYEQYF
TRBV7-2	TRBD2	TRBJ2-1	NA	TGTGCCAGCAGCGCTAGGCGGGGGGGATACAATGAGCAGTTCTTC	CASSARRGGYNEQFF
TRBV19	NA	TRBJ2-3	NA	TGTGCCAGTAGGACAGGAAGCACAGATACGCAGTATTTT	CASRTGSTDTQYF
TRBV5-4	TRBD1	TRBJ1-1	NA	TGTGCCAGCAGCTTGGGCGGACAGGGGGTTACTGAAGCTTTCTTT	CASSLGGQGVTEAFF
TRBV19	TRBD1	TRBJ2-1	NA	TGTGCCAGTAGTATGAGGGACAGGGACGATGAGCAGTTCTTC	CASSMRDRDDEQFF
TRBV11-2	TRBD2	TRBJ2-3	NA	TGTGCCAGCAGATTTAGCGGGGCTAGCACAGATACGCAGTATTTT	CASRFSGASTDTQYF
TRBV3-1/TRBV3-2	NA	TRBJ2-3	NA	TGTGCCAGCAGCCAAGATTTGGACGGTACTAGCACAGATACGCAGTATTTT	CASSQDLDGTSTDTQYF
TRBV25-1	TRBD2	TRBJ2-1	NA	TGTGCCAGCAGACTAGCGGGGGGGAACAATGAGCAGTTCTTC	CASRLAGGNNEQFF
TRBV5-4	TRBD2	TRBJ2-3	once	TGTGCCAGCCATGATCCCGGACAGCGGGGGGGAGCTACGCAGTATTTT	CASHDPGQRGGATQYF
TRBV6-6	TRBD1	TRBJ2-5	NA	TGTGCCAGCGTGCGGGACAGGGAGTTACAAGAGACCCAGTACTTC	CASVRDRELQETQYF
TRBV10-3	NA	TRBJ1-5	NA	TGTGCCATCAGCCCAACCGGGACATTCAGACAGCCCCAGCATTTT	CAISPTGTFRQPQHF
TRBV27	NA	TRBJ1-1	NA	TGTGCCAGTAGCGGTTGGTGGGCGGCTAACGGCACTGAAGCTTTCTTT	CASSGWWAANGTEAFF
TRBV7-5	NA	TRBJ2-7	few	TGTGCCAGAAGCTTAGCCCCGGGACAGGGGGTCGAGCAGTACTTC	CARSLAPGQGVEQYF
TRBV9	NA	TRBJ2-7	NA	TGTGCCAGCAGCGTAGGGACACTCTCCTACGAGCAGTACTTC	CASSVGTLSYEQYF
TRBV18	NA	TRBJ1-4	NA	TGTGCCAGCTCACCAGGGGCAACTAATGAAAAACTGTTTTTT	CASSPGATNEKLFF
TRBV5-4	NA	TRBJ1-4	NA	TGTGCCAGCAGCCGGGAAGCAACTAATGAAAAACTGTTTTTT	CASSREATNEKLFF
TRBV5-1	NA	TRBJ1-5	few	TGCGCCAGCAGCTTGGAACCAGGGGGCAATCAGCCCCAGCATTTT	CASSLEPGGNQPQHF
TRBV28	NA	TRBJ2-2	NA	TGTGCCAGCAGTGGGGGAAACACCGGGGAGCTGTTTTTT	CASSGGNTGELFF
TRBV29-1	NA	TRBJ1-1	NA	TGCAGCGCTGAGAGGGCTCCAGCGAACACTGAAGCTTTCTTT	CSAERAPANTEAFF
TRBV29-1	NA	TRBJ1-2	NA	TGCAGTGAAACCCAGGGAATCACGGGCTACACCTTC	CSETQGITGYTF